The source of this TCR beta chain is a study of blood T cell repertoires in COVID-19. The overall study: Some COVID-19 samples were acute and others convalescent; all came from the United States, Italy and Spain. The cDNA or gDNA used as material had been derived from T cells, B-cell-depleted T cells, or PBMCs.

The CDR3 is 13 amino acids. The V end lost 2 bases, the J end lost 3 bases, and 7 bases lay between the germline ends. CDR1 and CDR2 from the germline V gene are MDHEN and SYDVKM. This clone was seen once. The authors' processing: Scientists estimated how many nucleated cells there were by amplifying reference gene primers. Measured with immunoSEQ multiplex PCR; TCRdb has only the in-frame clones, and not every one. That table supplies the V and J calls and clone size; D and trimming were determined from the DNA. The repertoire holds tens of thousands of clones, with around 84% as singletons. The chain uses TRBV28 and TRBJ1-1, with D perhaps TRBD1 (5 bases). Sequenced material: peripheral blood. The receptor was derived from an elderly man with active COVID-19. DNA of the CDR3: TGTGCCAGCAGTTTAAAGGGGTACACTGAAGCTTTCTTT. It specifies CASSLKGYTEAFF.